This TCR beta chain was sequenced in a study of T cell responses to AZD1222 COVID-19 vaccine. Whole-study findings and limits: Baseline seropositivity occurred in only a handful of AZD1222 recipients.

Assay used: immunoSEQ multiplex PCR; TCRdb lists only in-frame clones, some missing. Counted here are roughly 150,000 clones, roughly nine tenths occurring once; the ten biggest clones make up more than 1.4%. Germline CDR1 reads SGHTA; CDR2 reads FQGTGA. The CDR3 runs to 16 residues. After removal of 5 bases from V and 8 bases from J, the junction contained 12 bases not matched to a gene. As to this clone: Its antigen is still unknown.

The J gene is TRBJ2-1, the V gene TRBV7-3; the match to TRBD2 covers 10 bases. The source was peripheral blood, collected on day 0 of AZD1222 vaccination. This clonotype originated in an adult in good health. The CDR3 here is CASSQGGTSVFDEQFF. The CDR3 DNA sequence: TGTGCCAGCAGCCAAGGAGGGACTAGCGTCTTCGATGAGCAGTTCTTC.